This T cell receptor beta chain was profiled in a study of blood T cell repertoires in COVID-19. On the study more broadly: Researchers got acute and convalescent COVID-19 samples from the United States, Italy and Spain. Nucleic acid was either cDNA or gDNA, and it came from T cells, B-cell-depleted T cells, or PBMCs.

This clone was seen once. The V and J ends lost 2 bases and 1 base, in that order; junction bases with no gene match: 7. CDR3 length: 16 amino acids. Germline V lookup: CDR1 SGHNT, CDR2 YYREEE (reference sequence). Study processing details: Amplifying reference gene primers gave estimates of nucleated cell counts. Only in-frame clones appear in the TCRdb table, and some are missing; sequencing was by immunoSEQ multiplex PCR. V and J calls plus clone size are reproduced from that table; the DNA served to infer D and trimming. Here the sample spans 160,000 or so clones, about four fifths being singletons.

Sequencing was carried out using peripheral blood. This clonotype was sampled from a man in his 70s who had recovered from COVID-19. The chain employs TRBV5-4 and TRBJ1-2, with 8 bases identical to TRBD1. The CDR3 coding sequence is TGTGCCAGCAGCTTAAAATTCGGACAGGGTAACTATGGCTACACCTTC. Encoded protein: CASSLKFGQGNYGYTF.